Listed below are T cell receptor beta chains from one sample, sequenced in a study of T cell changes during pregnancy in multiple sclerosis. The data were produced by immunoSEQ multiplex PCR, yet TCRdb's version contains in-frame clones alone and is incomplete. The sample lists tens of thousands of clones; 90% to 95% were seen once. This sample comprised peripheral blood, obtained in the second trimester of pregnancy. Receptor source: a female donor in good health, enrolled as a control in a pregnancy study. Both conserved end residues are part of each CDR3.

TRBV10-3 CAIGTGGADTQYF
TRBV7-9 CASSLDGTGGYYGYTF
TRBV4-3 CASSPQAGPNTGELFF
TRBV5-5 CASSSQGQGGEQYF
TRBV19 CASGQGYGANVLTF
TRBV5-1 CASSLTGTSGTYEQYF
TRBV6-1 CASSEQGQPQHF
TRBV5-4 CASSSKASATDTQYF
TRBV28 CASSSRDRGTDTQYF
TRBV14 CASSRFVEGSEAFF
TRBV27 CASSLLGVPTEAFF
TRBV18 CASSPQGRNSPLHF
TRBV2 CASSVGGGHQPQHF
TRBV28 CASSRPSESYNEQFF
TRBV7-7 CASSLGSGSHNEQFF
TRBV6-1 CASSENSVGGKLFF
TRBV30 CAWSPQEKLFF
TRBV21-1 CASSLDRFYEKLFF
TRBV7-2 CASSPRSSGRRDEQFF
TRBV4-1 CASSQDVRQVHYEQYF
TRBV5-1 CASSLVRNTEAFF
TRBV2 CASSADFGGLAFF
TRBV5-1 CASKGANGDTEAFF
TRBV10-2 CASSESRLAESEQYF
TRBV7-9 CASSGTGMHSGANVLTF
TRBV5-8 CASSLFRVGGYTF
TRBV7-8 CASSLRRDFTDTQYF
TRBV9 CASSGPGSGNTIYF
TRBV5-4 CASSQTSGGFTDTQYF
TRBV28 CASSPRGGNQPQHF
TRBV5-6 CASRGQVPYEQYF
TRBV28 CASSLGTSGREQYF
TRBV20-1 CSATEGGYTF
TRBV11-3 CASSPTTGGGGYTF
TRBV27 CASSLDRVAYEQYF
TRBV5-6 CASSLGLREDQETQYF
TRBV27 CASSRTGIVETQYF
TRBV6-6 CASSSRQGLNEKLFF
TRBV6-5 CASSYRRGRDNYGYTF
TRBV28 CASSLERVGNTF
TRBV25-1 CASSDRPSDRGNYGYTF
TRBV4-1 CASSQDSSGDLREQYF
TRBV15 CATSRERYTEAFF
TRBV10-3 CAISDVTRALRNEQFF
TRBV2 CASSEDGGETQYF
TRBV30 CAWSPTGRGGYTF
TRBV19 CASSSLAPSYEQYF
TRBV5-4 CASSTRGTGNTGELFF
TRBV7-9 CASSSGQGQETQYF
TRBV6-5 CASSVPGAETQYF
TRBV6-4 CASSDGQGGQPQHF